This TCR beta chain was found in a study of blood T cell repertoires in COVID-19. Only in-frame clones appear in the TCRdb table, and some are missing; sequencing was by immunoSEQ multiplex PCR. Of about 190,000 clones in the sample, almost 85% were seen once. The germline gives CDR1 MDHEN, CDR2 SYDVKM. The length of the CDR3 is 13 residues. V shed 6 bases and J 5 bases; nucleotides not matched to a gene: 4. The clonotype was recovered from a woman between 65 and 79 years old with active or convalescent COVID-19. The chain employs TRBV28 and TRBJ1-1; 9 bases are shared with TRBD1. The sequenced material came from peripheral blood. The CDR3 region has the DNA TGTGCCAGCAGGCTGGGACAGGGAACTGAAGCTTTCTTT. Encoded protein: CASRLGQGTEAFF.